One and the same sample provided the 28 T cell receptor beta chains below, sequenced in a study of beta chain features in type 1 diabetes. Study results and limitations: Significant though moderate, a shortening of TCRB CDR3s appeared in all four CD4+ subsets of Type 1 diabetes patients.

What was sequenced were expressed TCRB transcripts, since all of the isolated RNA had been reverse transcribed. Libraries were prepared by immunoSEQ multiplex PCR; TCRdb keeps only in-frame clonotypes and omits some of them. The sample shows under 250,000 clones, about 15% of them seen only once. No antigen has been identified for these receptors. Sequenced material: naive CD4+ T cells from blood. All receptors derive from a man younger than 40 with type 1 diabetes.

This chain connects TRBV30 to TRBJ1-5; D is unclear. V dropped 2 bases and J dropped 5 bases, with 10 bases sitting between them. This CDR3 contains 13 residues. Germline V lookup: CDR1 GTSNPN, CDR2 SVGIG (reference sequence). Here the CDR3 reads CAWSKQTDQPQHF. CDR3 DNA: TGTGCCTGGAGTAAACAGACCGATCAGCCCCAGCATTTT.

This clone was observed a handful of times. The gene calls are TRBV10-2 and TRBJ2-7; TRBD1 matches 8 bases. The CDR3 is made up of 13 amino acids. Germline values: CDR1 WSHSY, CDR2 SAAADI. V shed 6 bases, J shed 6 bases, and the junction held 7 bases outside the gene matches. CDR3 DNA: TGCGCCAGCAGGCCCGGACAGGGCGTCGAGCAGTACTTC. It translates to CASRPGQGVEQYF.

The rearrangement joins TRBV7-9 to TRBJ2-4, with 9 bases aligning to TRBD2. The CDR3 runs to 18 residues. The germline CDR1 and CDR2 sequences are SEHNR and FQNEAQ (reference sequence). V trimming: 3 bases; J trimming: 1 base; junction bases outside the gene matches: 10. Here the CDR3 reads CASSFVLTSGIAKNIQYF. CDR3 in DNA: TGTGCCAGCAGCTTCGTGTTGACTAGCGGTATTGCCAAAAACATTCAGTACTTC.

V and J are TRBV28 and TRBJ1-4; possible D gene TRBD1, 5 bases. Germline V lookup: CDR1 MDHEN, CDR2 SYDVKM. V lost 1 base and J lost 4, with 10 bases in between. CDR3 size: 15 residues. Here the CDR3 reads CASSLSGGLNEKLFF. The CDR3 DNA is TGTGCCAGCAGTTTATCGGGGGGTCTTAATGAAAAACTGTTTTTT.

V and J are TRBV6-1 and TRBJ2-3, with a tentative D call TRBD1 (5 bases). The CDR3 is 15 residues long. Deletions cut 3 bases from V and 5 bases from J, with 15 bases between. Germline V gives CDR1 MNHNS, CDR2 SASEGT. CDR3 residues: CASSEDRRAGDTQYF. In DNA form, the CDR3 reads TGTGCCAGCAGTGAGGATCGCAGGGCCGGAGATACGCAGTATTTT.

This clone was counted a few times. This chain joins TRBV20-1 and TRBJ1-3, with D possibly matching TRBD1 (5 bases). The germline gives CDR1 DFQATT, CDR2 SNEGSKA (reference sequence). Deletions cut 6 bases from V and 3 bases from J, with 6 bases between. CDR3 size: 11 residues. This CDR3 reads CSARVGNTIYF. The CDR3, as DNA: TGCAGTGCCAGGGTTGGAAACACCATATATTTT.

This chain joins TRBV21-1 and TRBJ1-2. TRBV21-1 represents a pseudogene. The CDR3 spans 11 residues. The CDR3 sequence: CASSKGSGYTF. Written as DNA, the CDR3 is TGTGCCAGCAGCAAAGGGAGTGGCTACACCTTC.

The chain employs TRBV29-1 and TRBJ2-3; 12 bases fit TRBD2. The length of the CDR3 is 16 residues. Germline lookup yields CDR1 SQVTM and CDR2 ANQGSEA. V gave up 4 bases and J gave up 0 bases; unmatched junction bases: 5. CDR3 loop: CSVVGLAGQSTDTQYF. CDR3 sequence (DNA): TGCAGCGTTGTAGGACTAGCGGGGCAAAGCACAGATACGCAGTATTTT.

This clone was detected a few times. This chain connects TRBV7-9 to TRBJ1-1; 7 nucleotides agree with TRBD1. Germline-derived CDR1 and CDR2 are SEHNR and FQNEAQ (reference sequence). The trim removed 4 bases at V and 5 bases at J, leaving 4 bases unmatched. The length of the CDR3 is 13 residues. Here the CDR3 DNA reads TGTGCCAGCAGCTCACAGGGGAGGACTGAAGCTTTCTTT. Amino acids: CASSSQGRTEAFF.

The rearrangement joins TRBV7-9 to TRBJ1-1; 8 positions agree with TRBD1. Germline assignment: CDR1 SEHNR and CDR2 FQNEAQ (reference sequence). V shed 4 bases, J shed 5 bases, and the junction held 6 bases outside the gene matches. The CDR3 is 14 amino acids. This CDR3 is CASSYRTGRTEAFF. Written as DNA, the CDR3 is TGTGCCAGCAGCTATCGGACAGGGAGAACTGAAGCTTTCTTT.

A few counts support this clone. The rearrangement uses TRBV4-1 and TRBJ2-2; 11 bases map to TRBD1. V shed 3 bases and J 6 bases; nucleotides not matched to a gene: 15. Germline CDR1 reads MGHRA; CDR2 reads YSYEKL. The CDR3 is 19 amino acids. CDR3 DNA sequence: TGCGCCAGCAGCCAGCATGGACAGGGGGCCCTTAGAGACCCCGGGGAGCTGTTTTTT. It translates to CASSQHGQGALRDPGELFF.

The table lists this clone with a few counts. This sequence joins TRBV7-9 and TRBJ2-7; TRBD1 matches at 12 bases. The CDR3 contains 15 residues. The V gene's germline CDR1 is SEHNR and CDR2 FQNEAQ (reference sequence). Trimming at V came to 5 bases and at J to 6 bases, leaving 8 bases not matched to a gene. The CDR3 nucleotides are TGTGCCAGCAGCAACGCGGGACAGGGGGCAGGCGAGCAGTACTTC. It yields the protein CASSNAGQGAGEQYF.

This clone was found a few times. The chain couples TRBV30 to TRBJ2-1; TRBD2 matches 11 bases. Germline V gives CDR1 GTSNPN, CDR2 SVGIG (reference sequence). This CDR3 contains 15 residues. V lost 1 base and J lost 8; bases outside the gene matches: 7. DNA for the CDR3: TGTGCCTGGAGTGAGGCTAGCGGGAGGAGGTATGAGCAGTTCTTC. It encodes CAWSEASGRRYEQFF.

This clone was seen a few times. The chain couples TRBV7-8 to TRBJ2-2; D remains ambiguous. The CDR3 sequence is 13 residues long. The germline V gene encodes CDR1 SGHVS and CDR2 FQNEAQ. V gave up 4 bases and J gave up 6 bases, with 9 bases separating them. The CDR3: CASSSSVAGELFF. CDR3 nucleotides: TGTGCCAGCAGCTCCTCAGTGGCCGGGGAGCTGTTTTTT.

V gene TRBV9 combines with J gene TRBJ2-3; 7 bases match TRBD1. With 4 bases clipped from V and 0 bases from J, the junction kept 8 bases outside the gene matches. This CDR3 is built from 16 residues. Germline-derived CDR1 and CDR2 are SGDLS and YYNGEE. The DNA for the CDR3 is TGTGCCAGCAGCACCCAGGGGGACACTAGCACAGATACGCAGTATTTT. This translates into CASSTQGDTSTDTQYF.

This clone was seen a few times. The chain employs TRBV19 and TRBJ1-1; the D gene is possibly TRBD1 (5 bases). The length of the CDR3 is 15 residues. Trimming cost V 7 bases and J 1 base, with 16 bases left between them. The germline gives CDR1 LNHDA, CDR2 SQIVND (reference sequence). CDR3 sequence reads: CASNVLGGENTEAFF. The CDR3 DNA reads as TGTGCCAGTAACGTTCTGGGAGGGGAGAACACTGAAGCTTTCTTT.

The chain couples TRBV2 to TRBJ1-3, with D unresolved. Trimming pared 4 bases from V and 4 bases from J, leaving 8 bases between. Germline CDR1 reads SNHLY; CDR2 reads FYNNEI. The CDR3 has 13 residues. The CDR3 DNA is TGTGCCAGCAGTGTCGAGGGCGGAAACACCATATATTTT. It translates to CASSVEGGNTIYF.

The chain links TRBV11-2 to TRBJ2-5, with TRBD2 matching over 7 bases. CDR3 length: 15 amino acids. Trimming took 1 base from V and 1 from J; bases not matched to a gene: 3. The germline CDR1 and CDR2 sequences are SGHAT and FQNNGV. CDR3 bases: TGTGCCAGCAGCTTAGCGGGAGGCCCCCAAGAGACCCAGTACTTC. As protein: CASSLAGGPQETQYF.

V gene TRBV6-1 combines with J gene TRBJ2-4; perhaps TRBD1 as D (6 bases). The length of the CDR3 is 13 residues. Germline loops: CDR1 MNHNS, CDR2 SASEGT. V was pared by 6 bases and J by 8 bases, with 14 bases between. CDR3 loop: CASRTQGWDIQYF. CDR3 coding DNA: TGTGCCAGCAGAACGCAGGGGTGGGACATTCAGTACTTC.

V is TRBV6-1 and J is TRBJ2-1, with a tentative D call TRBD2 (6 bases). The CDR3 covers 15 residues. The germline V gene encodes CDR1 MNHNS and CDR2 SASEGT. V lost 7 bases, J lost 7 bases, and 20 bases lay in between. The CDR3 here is CASITVAAGANEQFF. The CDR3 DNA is TGTGCCAGCATTACCGTAGCGGCCGGGGCGAATGAGCAGTTCTTC.

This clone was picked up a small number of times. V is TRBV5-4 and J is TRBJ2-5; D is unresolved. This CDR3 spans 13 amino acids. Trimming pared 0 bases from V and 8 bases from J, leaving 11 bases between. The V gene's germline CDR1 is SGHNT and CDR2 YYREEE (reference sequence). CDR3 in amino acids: CASSLGATITQYF. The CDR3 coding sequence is TGTGCCAGCAGCTTGGGGGCGACGATAACCCAGTACTTC.

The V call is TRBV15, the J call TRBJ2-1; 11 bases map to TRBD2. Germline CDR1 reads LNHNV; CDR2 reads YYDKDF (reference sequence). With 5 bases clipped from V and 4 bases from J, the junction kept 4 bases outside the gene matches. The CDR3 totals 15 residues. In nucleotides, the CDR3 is TGTGCCACCAGCGGGGGGACTAGCGGTTACAATGAGCAGTTCTTC. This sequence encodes CATSGGTSGYNEQFF.

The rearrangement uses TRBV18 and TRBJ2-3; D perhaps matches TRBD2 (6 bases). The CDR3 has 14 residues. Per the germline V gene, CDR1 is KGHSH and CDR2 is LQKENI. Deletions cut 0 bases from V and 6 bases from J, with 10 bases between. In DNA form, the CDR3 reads TGTGCCAGCTCACCACCCCCTAGCGCGGATACGCAGTATTTT. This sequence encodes CASSPPPSADTQYF.

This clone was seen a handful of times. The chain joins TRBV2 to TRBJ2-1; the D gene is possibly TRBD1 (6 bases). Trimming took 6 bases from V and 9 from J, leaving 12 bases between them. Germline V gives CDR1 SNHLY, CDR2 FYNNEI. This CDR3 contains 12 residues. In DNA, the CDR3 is TGTGCCAGCAGGGACAGCGGCGGTGAGCAGTTCTTC. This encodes CASRDSGGEQFF.

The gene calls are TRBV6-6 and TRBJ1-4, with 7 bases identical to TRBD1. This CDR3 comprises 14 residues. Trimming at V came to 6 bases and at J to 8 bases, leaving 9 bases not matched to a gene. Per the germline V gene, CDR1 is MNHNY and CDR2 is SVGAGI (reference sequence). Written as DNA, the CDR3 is TGTGCCAGCAGGGTGGGGGGACAGCCCGAAAAACTGTTTTTT. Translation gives CASRVGGQPEKLFF.

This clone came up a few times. The CDR3, as DNA: TGTGCCAGCAGCCTCGGACAGGGTGTCGGCTACACCTTC. Translation gives CASSLGQGVGYTF. This chain uses TRBV6-5 with TRBJ1-2; 8 bases map to TRBD1. The CDR3 spans 13 residues. J was trimmed by 8 bases and V by 6 bases; bases with no gene match: 8. The germline CDR1 and CDR2 sequences are MNHEY and SVGAGI.

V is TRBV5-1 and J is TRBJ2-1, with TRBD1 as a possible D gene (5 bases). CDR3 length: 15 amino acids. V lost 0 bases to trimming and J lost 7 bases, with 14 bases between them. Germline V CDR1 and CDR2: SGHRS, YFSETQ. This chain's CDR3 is CASSLEGRAVNEQFF. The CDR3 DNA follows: TGCGCCAGCAGCTTGGAGGGCAGGGCTGTGAATGAGCAGTTCTTC.

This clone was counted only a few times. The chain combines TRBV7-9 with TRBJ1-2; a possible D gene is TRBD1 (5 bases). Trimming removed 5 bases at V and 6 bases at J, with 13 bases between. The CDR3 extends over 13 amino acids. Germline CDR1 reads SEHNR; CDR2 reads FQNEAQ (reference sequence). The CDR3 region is CASSPRARDGYTF. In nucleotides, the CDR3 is TGTGCCAGCAGCCCCAGGGCAAGGGATGGCTACACCTTC.